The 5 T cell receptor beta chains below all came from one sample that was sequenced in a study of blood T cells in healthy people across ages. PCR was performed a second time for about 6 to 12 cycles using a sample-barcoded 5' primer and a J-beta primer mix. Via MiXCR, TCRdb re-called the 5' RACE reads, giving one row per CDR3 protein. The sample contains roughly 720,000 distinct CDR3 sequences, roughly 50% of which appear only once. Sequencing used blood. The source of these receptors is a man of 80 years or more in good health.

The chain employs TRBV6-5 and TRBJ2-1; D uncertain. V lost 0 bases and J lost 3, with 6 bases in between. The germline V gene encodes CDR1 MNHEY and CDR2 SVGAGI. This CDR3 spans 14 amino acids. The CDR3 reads CASSYSNYYNEQFF. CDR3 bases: TGTGCCAGCAGTTACTCGAACTACTACAATGAGCAGTTCTTC.

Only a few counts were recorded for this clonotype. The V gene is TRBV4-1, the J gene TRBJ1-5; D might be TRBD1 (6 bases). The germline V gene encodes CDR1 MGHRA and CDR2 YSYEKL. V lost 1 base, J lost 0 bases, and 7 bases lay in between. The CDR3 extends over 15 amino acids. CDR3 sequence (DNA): TGCGCCAGCAGCCAAGGACAGGTTAGCAATCAGCCCCAGCATTTT. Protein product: CASSQGQVSNQPQHF.

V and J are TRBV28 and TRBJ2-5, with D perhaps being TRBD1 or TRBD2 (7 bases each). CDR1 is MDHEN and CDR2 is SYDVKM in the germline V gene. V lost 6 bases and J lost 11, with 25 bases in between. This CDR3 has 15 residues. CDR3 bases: TGTGCCAGCAGCCCTCGGACTAGTCGGGACAGTGAGCAGTACTTC. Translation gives CASSPRTSRDSEQYF.

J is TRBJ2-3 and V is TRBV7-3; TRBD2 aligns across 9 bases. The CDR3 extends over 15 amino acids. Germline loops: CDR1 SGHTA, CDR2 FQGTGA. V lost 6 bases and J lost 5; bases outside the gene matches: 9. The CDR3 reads CASRKTGTSLDTQYF. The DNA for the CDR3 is TGTGCCAGCAGAAAGACCGGGACTAGCCTAGATACGCAGTATTTT.

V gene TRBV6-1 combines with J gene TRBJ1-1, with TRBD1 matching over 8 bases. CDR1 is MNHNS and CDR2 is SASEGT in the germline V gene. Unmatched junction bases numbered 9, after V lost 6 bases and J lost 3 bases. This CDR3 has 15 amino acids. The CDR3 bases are TGTGCCAGCAGACTACAGGGGGGCGCTTACACTGAAGCTTTCTTT. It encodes CASRLQGGAYTEAFF.